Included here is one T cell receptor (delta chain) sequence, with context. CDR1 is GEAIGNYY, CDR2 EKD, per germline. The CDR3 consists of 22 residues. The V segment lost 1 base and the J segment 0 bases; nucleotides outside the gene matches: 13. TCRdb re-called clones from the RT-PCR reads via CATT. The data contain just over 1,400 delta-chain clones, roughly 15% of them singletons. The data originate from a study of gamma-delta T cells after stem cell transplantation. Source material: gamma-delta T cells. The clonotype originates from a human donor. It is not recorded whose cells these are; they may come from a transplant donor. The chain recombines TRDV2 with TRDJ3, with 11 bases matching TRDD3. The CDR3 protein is CACDTVRMGDTLSSWDTRQMFF. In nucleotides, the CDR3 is TGTGCCTGTGACACAGTCCGGATGGGGGATACGCTTAGCTCCTGGGACACCCGACAGATGTTTTTC.